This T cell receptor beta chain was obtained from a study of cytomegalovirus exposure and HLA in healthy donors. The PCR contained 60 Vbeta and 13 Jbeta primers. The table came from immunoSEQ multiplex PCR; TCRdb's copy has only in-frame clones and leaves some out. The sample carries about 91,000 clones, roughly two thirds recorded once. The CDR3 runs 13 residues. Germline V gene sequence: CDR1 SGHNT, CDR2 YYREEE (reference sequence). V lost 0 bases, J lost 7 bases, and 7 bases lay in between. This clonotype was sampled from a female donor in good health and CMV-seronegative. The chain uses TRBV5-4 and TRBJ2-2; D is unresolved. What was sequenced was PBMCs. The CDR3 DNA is TGTGCCAGCAGCTTGGACTTTGTCGGGGAGCTGTTTTTT. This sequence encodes CASSLDFVGELFF.